This is a list of T cell receptor beta chains from one sample in a study of T cell responses to AZD1222 COVID-19 vaccine. The repertoire was sequenced with immunoSEQ multiplex PCR; TCRdb's copy has only in-frame clones and lacks some. The data contain nearly 95,000 clones, almost 90% of them singletons. The input for sequencing was peripheral blood, taken on day 0 of AZD1222 vaccination. The receptors shown here come from an adult in good health. Each CDR3 is given with its conserved first and last residue. The order of the fields is clone size, D gene, V gene, J gene, CDR3 length, CDR3 protein, CDR3 DNA. The D gene is left open where the match is weak. Clone size is not always given. Where it is, it says once, few, many or a class for expanded clones.

.	.	TRBV6-5	TRBJ1-5	14	CAGGGKYSNQPQHF	TGTGCCGGGGGGGGGAAGTATAGCAATCAGCCCCAGCATTTT
.	.	TRBV4-3	TRBJ1-4	15	CASSLDRGGNEKLFF	TGCGCCAGCAGCCTCGATAGGGGAGGGAATGAAAAACTGTTTTTT
.	TRBD1	TRBV6-5	TRBJ2-2	15	CASSTFNRGVGELFF	TGTGCCAGCAGTACATTCAACAGGGGAGTCGGGGAGCTGTTTTTT
.	.	TRBV7-9	TRBJ1-6	13	CALNIGGNSPLHF	TGTGCCCTTAACATAGGTGGTAATTCACCCCTCCACTTT
.	.	TRBV5-6	TRBJ1-6	13	CASSDDRYSPLHF	TGTGCCAGCAGCGACGACAGGTATTCACCCCTCCACTTT
.	TRBD2	TRBV6-6	TRBJ2-2	16	CASSFSGGRNTGELFF	TGTGCCAGCAGTTTTAGCGGGGGACGTAACACCGGGGAGCTGTTTTTT
.	.	TRBV21-1	TRBJ1-1	19	CASRTKNIPGRRGAPEAFF	TGTGCCAGCAGGACAAAGAATATACCGGGACGACGAGGGGCCCCTGAAGCTTTCTTT
.	.	TRBV9	TRBJ2-7	14	CASSVQGGSYEQYF	TGTGCCAGCAGCGTACAGGGAGGCTCCTACGAGCAGTACTTC
once	.	TRBV5-4	TRBJ2-1	15	CASSFYTASYNEQFF	TGTGCCAGCAGCTTTTACACCGCCTCCTACAATGAGCAGTTCTTC
.	TRBD2	TRBV27	TRBJ2-3	16	CASSSQYSGGRDTQYF	TGTGCCAGCTCTTCTCAATATAGCGGGGGAAGGGATACGCAGTATTTT
few	.	TRBV28	TRBJ1-4	16	CASSLRGPATNEKLFF	TGTGCCAGCAGTTTACGGGGGCCTGCAACTAATGAAAAACTGTTTTTT
.	.	TRBV5-1	TRBJ1-1	13	CASTRRGNTEAFF	TGCGCCAGCACCAGGAGGGGGAACACTGAAGCTTTCTTT
.	TRBD1	TRBV29-1	TRBJ1-2	13	CSVDGTGASGYTF	TGCAGCGTTGACGGGACAGGGGCTAGTGGCTACACCTTC
.	.	TRBV2	TRBJ2-4	16	CASSEGGAGAKNIQYF	TGTGCCAGCAGTGAAGGAGGGGCAGGGGCCAAAAACATTCAGTACTTC
few	TRBD2	TRBV11-3	TRBJ2-2	15	CASSFNGGVTGELFF	TGTGCCAGCAGCTTCAACGGGGGGGTAACCGGGGAGCTGTTTTTT
once	.	TRBV3-1/TRBV3-2	TRBJ1-6	18	CASSLPNIAGAGGSPLHF	TGTGCCAGCAGCCTCCCCAACATCGCGGGGGCCGGGGGTTCACCCCTCCACTTT
once	TRBD2	TRBV4-1	TRBJ2-7	16	CASSQFQPSSGYEQYF	TGCGCCAGCAGCCAATTCCAACCGTCTAGCGGCTACGAGCAGTACTTC
.	TRBD2	TRBV9	TRBJ2-5	18	CASSVVASGGPNGETQYF	TGTGCCAGCAGCGTAGTTGCCAGCGGGGGCCCCAACGGGGAGACCCAGTACTTC
.	TRBD2	TRBV7-6	TRBJ2-1	19	CASSLKEASGGISYNEQFF	TGTGCCAGCAGCTTAAAAGAGGCTAGCGGGGGGATATCCTACAATGAGCAGTTCTTC
.	.	TRBV3-1/TRBV3-2	TRBJ2-1	13	CASSSFADNEQFF	TGTGCCAGCAGCTCTTTCGCTGACAATGAGCAGTTCTTC
once	TRBD1	TRBV4-1	TRBJ2-2	16	CASSRAATGGTGELFF	TGCGCCAGCAGCCGTGCCGCGACAGGGGGGACCGGGGAGCTGTTTTTT
once	TRBD1	TRBV11-3	TRBJ2-1	16	CASSGSGTGGYNEQFF	TGTGCCAGCAGCGGCTCCGGGACAGGGGGCTACAATGAGCAGTTCTTC
.	TRBD2	TRBV28	TRBJ2-5	18	CASTQTGTSGGTEETQYF	TGTGCCAGCACTCAGACCGGGACAAGCGGGGGAACCGAAGAGACCCAGTACTTC
.	.	TRBV7-2	TRBJ2-7	18	CASSLAHPGRVASYEQYF	TGTGCCAGCAGCTTAGCGCATCCGGGCAGGGTAGCGTCCTACGAGCAGTACTTC
.	TRBD1	TRBV4-1	TRBJ1-6	16	CASSQGLRDRNSPLHF	TGCGCCAGCAGCCAGGGGCTCCGGGACAGAAATTCACCCCTCCACTTT
once	TRBD1	TRBV7-9	TRBJ1-1	16	CASSSGGGRTNTEAFF	TGTGCCAGCAGCTCAGGAGGGGGCAGGACGAACACTGAAGCTTTCTTT
.	TRBD1	TRBV19	TRBJ1-5	15	CASSIGTGGGQPQHF	TGTGCCAGTAGTATTGGGACAGGGGGCGGTCAGCCCCAGCATTTT
.	.	TRBV9	TRBJ1-2	12	CASSVNLLGYTF	TGTGCCAGCAGCGTAAATTTACTTGGCTACACCTTC
.	TRBD1	TRBV19	TRBJ1-4	14	CASRPDREREKLFF	TGTGCCAGTAGGCCGGACAGGGAACGCGAAAAACTGTTTTTT
.	.	TRBV11-2	TRBJ1-2	14	CASSPPAGVMQTLF	TGTGCCAGCAGCCCCCCTGCGGGGGTCATGCAGACCCTGTTC
.	.	TRBV19	TRBJ1-5	17	CASSMGQGRGSNQPQHF	TGTGCCAGTAGTATGGGGCAGGGAAGAGGAAGCAATCAGCCCCAGCATTTT
.	.	TRBV7-8	TRBJ2-5	15	CASSLSQGFQETQYF	TGTGCCAGCAGTTTGTCCCAGGGGTTCCAAGAGACCCAGTACTTC
.	.	TRBV5-8	TRBJ1-1	15	CASSLAAGGNTEAFF	TGTGCCAGCAGCTTGGCCGCAGGCGGGAACACTGAAGCTTTCTTT
.	.	TRBV7-3	TRBJ2-2	14	CASSPRPGSGELFF	TGTGCCAGCAGCCCTCGGCCAGGGTCCGGGGAGCTGTTTTTT
.	.	TRBV6-5	TRBJ1-6	15	CASSYGFSYNSPLHF	TGTGCCAGCAGTTACGGGTTCTCCTATAATTCACCCCTCCACTTT
once	.	TRBV19	TRBJ2-1	13	CASRVLGDNEQFF	TGTGCCAGTCGAGTCCTGGGGGACAATGAGCAGTTCTTC
.	TRBD1	TRBV19	TRBJ1-2	13	CASTEAGGPSYTF	TGTGCCAGTACCGAGGCAGGGGGCCCTTCCTACACCTTC
.	.	TRBV7-2	TRBJ1-2	15	CASSLGYSSSYGYTF	TGTGCCAGCAGCCTCGGATACAGTTCAAGTTATGGCTACACCTTC
once	.	TRBV10-3	TRBJ1-2	15	CATKNSLAPGFSYTF	TGTGCCACCAAAAACTCCCTGGCCCCAGGGTTTAGCTACACCTTC
.	.	TRBV6-5	TRBJ1-2	13	CAGWTAGFSGYTF	TGTGCCGGATGGACAGCGGGGTTTAGTGGCTACACCTTC
.	.	TRBV9	TRBJ1-1	15	CASSVEALGASEAFF	TGTGCCAGCAGCGTAGAGGCTCTGGGGGCTTCTGAAGCTTTCTTT
.	TRBD2	TRBV2	TRBJ2-2	14	CASSAGVGTGELFF	TGTGCCAGCAGCGCGGGGGTCGGCACCGGGGAGCTGTTTTTT
.	.	TRBV27	TRBJ2-1	16	CASSLKGIGFLNEQFF	TGTGCCAGCAGTTTAAAGGGAATAGGGTTTTTGAATGAGCAGTTCTTC
once	.	TRBV7-2	TRBJ2-7	14	CASSLNGGAYEQYF	TGTGCCAGCAGCTTAAATGGGGGCGCGTACGAGCAGTACTTC
.	TRBD2	TRBV7-9	TRBJ2-3	16	CASSPRLAGDTDTQYF	TGTGCCAGCAGCCCAAGACTAGCGGGGGATACAGATACGCAGTATTTT
.	.	TRBV6-1	TRBJ1-2	13	CASSEGPNYGYTF	TGTGCCAGCAGTGAAGGGCCTAACTATGGCTACACCTTC
.	.	TRBV27	TRBJ1-3	15	CASSLTPGGGNTIYF	TGTGCCAGCAGTTTAACGCCTGGGGGTGGAAACACCATATATTTT
.	.	TRBV9	TRBJ1-1	13	CASSGGGLAEAFF	TGTGCCAGCAGCGGGGGAGGTCTAGCTGAAGCTTTCTTT
.	.	TRBV12-3/TRBV12-4	TRBJ2-2	12	CASSFYPGELFF	TGTGCCAGCAGTTTTTATCCCGGGGAGCTGTTTTTT
.	.	TRBV27	TRBJ2-7	14	CASSFEGGRYEQYF	TGTGCCAGCAGTTTTGAAGGGGGTCGGTACGAGCAGTACTTC
.	.	TRBV13	TRBJ2-1	11	CASSFYNEQFF	TGTGCCAGCAGCTTTTACAATGAGCAGTTCTTC